Listed here are 3 T cell receptor beta chains from one sample, sequenced in a study of T cell repertoires in cytomegalovirus infection. TCRdb processed the reads anew with MiXCR; each CDR3 protein has one entry. The table has about 140,000 distinct CDR3 sequences, 6.5% seen once. Sequencing input: PBMCs. These receptors all come from a human donor in good health (CMV status not recorded). Some clones in this sample may be carry-over from other donors' samples.

This clonotype was counted at least ten times. The CDR3 DNA reads TGTGCCAGCTCACCCATTCGACAGCAGAACACTGAAGCTTTCTTT. Its protein is CASSPIRQQNTEAFF. V usage is TRBV18 and J usage is TRBJ1-1, with a possible D match to TRBD1 (5 bases). Trimming cost V 3 bases and J 1 base, with 12 bases left between them. The CDR3 sequence is 15 residues long. In germline, CDR1 is KGHSH, CDR2 LQKENI.

The chain joins TRBV20-1 to TRBJ1-4; unclear D gene. Trimming pared 0 bases from V and 0 bases from J, leaving 17 bases between. Per germline, CDR1 DFQATT and CDR2 SNEGSKA (reference sequence). The CDR3 runs to 18 residues. The CDR3 nucleotides read TGCAGTGCTAGAGATAATATCGGGCGAACAGCAACTAATGAAAAACTGTTTTTT. This translates into CSARDNIGRTATNEKLFF.

This clonotype was counted ten times or more. CDR3: CASGFGTEAFF. DNA of the CDR3: TGTGCCAGTGGGTTCGGGACTGAAGCTTTCTTT. J is TRBJ1-1 and V is TRBV25-1; the D is unclear. Germline V lookup: CDR1 MGHDK, CDR2 SYGVNS. CDR3 length: 11 amino acids. V dropped 9 bases and J dropped 5 bases, with 10 bases sitting between them. The full variable domain, rest sourced from reference TRBV25-1 and TRBJ1-1, is EADIYQTPRYLVIGTGKKITLECSQTMGHDKMYWYQQDPGMELHLIHYSYGVNSTEKGDLSSESTVSRIRTEHFPLTLESARPSHTSQYLCASGFGTEAFFGQGTRLTVV.